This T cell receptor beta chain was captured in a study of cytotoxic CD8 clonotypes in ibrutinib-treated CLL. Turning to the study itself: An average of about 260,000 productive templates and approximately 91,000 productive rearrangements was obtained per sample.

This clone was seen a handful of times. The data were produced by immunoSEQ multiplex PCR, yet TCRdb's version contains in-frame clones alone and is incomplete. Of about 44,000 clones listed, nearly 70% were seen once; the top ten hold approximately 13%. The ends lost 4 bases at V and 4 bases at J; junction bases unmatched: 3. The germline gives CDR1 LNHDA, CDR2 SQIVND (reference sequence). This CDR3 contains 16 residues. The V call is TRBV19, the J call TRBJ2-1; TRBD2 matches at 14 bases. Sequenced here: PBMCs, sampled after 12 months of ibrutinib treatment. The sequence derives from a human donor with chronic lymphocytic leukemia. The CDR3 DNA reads TGTGCCAGTAGTAACCGACTAGCGGGAGGGTACAATGAGCAGTTCTTC. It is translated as CASSNRLAGGYNEQFF.